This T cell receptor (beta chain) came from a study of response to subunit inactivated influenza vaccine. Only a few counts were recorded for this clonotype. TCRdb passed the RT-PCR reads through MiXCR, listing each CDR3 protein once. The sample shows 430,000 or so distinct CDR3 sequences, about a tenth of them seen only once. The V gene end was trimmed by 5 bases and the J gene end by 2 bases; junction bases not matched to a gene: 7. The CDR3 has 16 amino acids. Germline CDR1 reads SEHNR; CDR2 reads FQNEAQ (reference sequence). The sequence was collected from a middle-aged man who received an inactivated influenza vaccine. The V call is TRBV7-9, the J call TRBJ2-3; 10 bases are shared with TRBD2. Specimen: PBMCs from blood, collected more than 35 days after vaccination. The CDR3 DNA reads TGTGCCAGCAGCGTCCCGGGACTAGCGTTCACAGATACGCAGTATTTT. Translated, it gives CASSVPGLAFTDTQYF.